One sample yielded the 17 T cell receptor beta chains listed below, sequenced in a study of T cell repertoires in cytomegalovirus infection. TCRdb re-called the reads through MiXCR, storing one row per CDR3 protein. The sample carries about 920,000 distinct CDR3 sequences, less than 40% recorded once. These TCRs are of unknown antigen specificity. The sample in question was cultured CD8+ T cells from PBMCs, obtained from culture after CMV antigen stimulation. The source of these receptors is a human donor in good health (CMV status not recorded). Some clones in this sample may be carry-over from other donors' samples.

This clonotype has more than one count but fewer than ten. The V gene is TRBV6-4, the J gene TRBJ1-1; 8 bases line up with TRBD1. With V trimmed by 9 bases and J by 6 bases, 0 bases remained unmatched. CDR3 length equals 10 residues. The germline CDR1 and CDR2 sequences are MRHNA and SNTAGT. The CDR3 loop reads CARDRAEAFF. DNA for the CDR3: TGTGCCAGGGACAGGGCTGAAGCTTTCTTT.

This clonotype appeared a few times. The chain is built from TRBV7-6 and TRBJ1-4, with D perhaps TRBD1 (5 bases). This CDR3 spans 15 amino acids. Trimming took 5 bases from V and 3 from J, leaving 13 bases between them. The germline CDR1 and CDR2 sequences are SGHVS and FNYEAQ. DNA of the CDR3: TGTGCCAGCAGCCCGCGGGGACGCGCTAATGAAAAACTGTTTTTT. Amino acid sequence: CASSPRGRANEKLFF. Combining the CDR3 with reference TRBV7-6 and TRBJ1-4 gives the whole variable domain GAGVSQSPRYKVTKRGQDVALRCDPISGHVSLYWYRQALGQGPEFLTYFNYEAQQDKSGLPNDRFSAERPEGSISTLTIQRTEQRDSAMYRCASSPRGRANEKLFFGSGTQLSVL.

The sample holds a few counts of this clonotype. The CDR3 DNA reads as TGTGCCAGCAGCTTGGGAGCGGGGAGGTACGAGCAGTACGTC. It translates to CASSLGAGRYEQYV. The J gene is TRBJ2-7, the V gene TRBV7-8, with 7 bases that match TRBD2. V was pared by 3 bases and J by 4 bases, with 6 bases of the junction left unmatched. Germline V gene sequence: CDR1 SGHVS, CDR2 FQNEAQ. The CDR3 loop spans 14 amino acids.

This clonotype was counted only a few times. The rearrangement uses TRBV27 and TRBJ1-1; D is perhaps TRBD1 (5 bases). The V end was cut by 5 bases, the J end by 7 bases, with 14 bases between. In germline, CDR1 is MNHEY, CDR2 SMNVEV (reference sequence). The CDR3 sequence is 13 residues long. The CDR3 region is CASSIGGASEAFF. The CDR3 DNA reads as TGTGCCAGCAGTATAGGAGGGGCCAGTGAAGCTTTCTTT.

This clonotype came up a few times. The genes are TRBV4-3 and TRBJ2-4, with D possibly TRBD1 on 7 matching bases. The CDR3 runs 15 residues. Germline loops: CDR1 LGHNA, CDR2 YSLEER. V lost 1 base and J lost 4, with 11 bases in between. This CDR3 is CASSQGGTAKNIQYF. The CDR3 nucleotides are TGCGCCAGCAGCCAAGGCGGGACAGCTAAAAACATTCAGTACTTC.

This clonotype was detected a few times. The J gene is TRBJ1-4, the V gene TRBV15; D unclear. Germline loops: CDR1 LNHNV, CDR2 YYDKDF (reference sequence). The V and J ends lost 1 base and 2 bases respectively, with 17 bases between them. The CDR3 covers 18 residues. CDR3 protein: CATSRGTGGNPTNEKLFF. CDR3 coding DNA: TGTGCCACCAGCAGAGGGACGGGAGGGAATCCGACTAATGAAAAACTGTTTTTT.

This chain joins TRBV12-3 or TRBV12-4 and TRBJ2-7; TRBD1 matches 8 bases. Germline trimming cut 6 bases from V and 4 bases from J; bases unmatched to any gene: 14. The CDR3 has 16 residues. The CDR3 DNA sequence: TGTGCCAGCAGCCCCCAGCGACAGGGGCCGTTATACGAGCAGTACTTC. It encodes CASSPQRQGPLYEQYF.

This clonotype was observed many times. The chain couples TRBV7-9 to TRBJ2-4; weak D call: TRBD2 (7 bases). Germline V CDR1 and CDR2: SEHNR, FQNEAQ (reference sequence). This CDR3 has 16 amino acids. With 1 base removed from V and 3 bases from J, the gap between germline ends came to 13 bases. The CDR3 loop reads CASSLGGGGDKNIQYF. DNA of the CDR3: TGTGCCAGCAGCTTAGGAGGGGGGGGCGACAAAAACATTCAGTACTTC.

This clonotype showed up many times. J is TRBJ1-1 and V is TRBV28; TRBD1 matches 7 bases. From germline, CDR1 is MDHEN and CDR2 SYDVKM. The CDR3 runs to 16 residues. J was trimmed by 0 bases and V by 3 bases; bases with no gene match: 7. The CDR3 spells CASSFVQGIVNTEAFF. Written as DNA, the CDR3 is TGTGCCAGCAGTTTTGTACAGGGGATAGTGAACACTGAAGCTTTCTTT.

In this sample, this clonotype turned up a few times. The rearrangement joins TRBV7-9 to TRBJ2-1; D unresolved. Germline values: CDR1 SEHNR, CDR2 FQNEAQ (reference sequence). The V end lost 5 bases, the J end lost 0 bases, and 11 bases lay between the germline ends. This CDR3 contains 15 residues. The CDR3 loop is CASSAIESSYNEQFF. The CDR3 DNA reads TGTGCCAGCAGCGCCATAGAGTCCTCCTACAATGAGCAGTTCTTC.

This chain links TRBV6-1 with TRBJ2-3; D gene unclear. Trimming shortened V by 5 bases and J by 1 base, and 13 bases separated the two germline ends. The germline gives CDR1 MNHNS, CDR2 SASEGT. The CDR3 sequence is 15 residues long. The CDR3 reads CASSFESQGTDTQYF. CDR3 bases: TGTGCCAGCAGTTTTGAGTCCCAGGGCACAGATACGCAGTATTTT.

V gene TRBV6-2 or TRBV6-3 combines with J gene TRBJ2-7; perhaps TRBD2 as D (6 bases). The germline CDR1 and CDR2 sequences are MNHEY and SVGEGT. With 0 bases removed from V and 3 bases from J, the gap between germline ends came to 15 bases. The CDR3 runs 16 residues. This CDR3 reads CASSYSPHGSHYEQYV. The CDR3 bases are TGTGCCAGCAGTTACTCCCCCCACGGGAGCCACTACGAGCAGTACGTC.

In this sample, this clonotype turned up a few times. The chain couples TRBV29-1 to TRBJ2-5; TRBD1 matches at 7 bases. CDR1 and CDR2 (germline): SQVTM, ANQGSEA. V lost 6 bases to trimming and J lost 2 bases; unmatched junction nucleotides: 9. The CDR3 consists of 14 residues. This chain's CDR3 is CSVLTGEPQETQYF. Here the CDR3 DNA reads TGCAGCGTCCTAACAGGGGAACCGCAAGAGACCCAGTACTTC.

The chain joins TRBV20-1 to TRBJ1-2; weak D call: TRBD1 (6 bases). This CDR3 comprises 12 residues. The V gene's germline CDR1 is DFQATT and CDR2 SNEGSKA (reference sequence). Trimming left V 6 bases short and J 8 bases short, with 16 bases between. The CDR3 region is CSATQGSKGYTF. The DNA for the CDR3 is TGCAGTGCCACACAGGGTTCTAAGGGCTACACCTTC.

The chain joins TRBV5-5 to TRBJ2-2; the match to TRBD1 covers 7 bases. Germline V CDR1 and CDR2: SGHKS, YYEKEE (reference sequence). The length of the CDR3 is 15 residues. J was trimmed by 6 bases and V by 0 bases; bases with no gene match: 5. In DNA form, the CDR3 reads TGTGCCAGCAGCTTGGTGGGGCAGGGGGCCGGGGAGCTGTTTTTT. Residues: CASSLVGQGAGELFF.

This clonotype has more than one count but fewer than ten. CDR3 sequence reads: CASSFSGSNFF. For the CDR3, the DNA is TGTGCCAGCAGCTTTTCAGGGTCCAATTTCTTC. V is TRBV7-2 and J is TRBJ2-1; D is perhaps TRBD1 (5 bases). In germline, CDR1 is SGHTA, CDR2 FQGNSA. The CDR3 has 11 residues. Trimming pared 3 bases from V and 16 bases from J, leaving 13 bases between.

This clonotype was seen repeatedly, ten times or more. The J gene is TRBJ1-1, the V gene TRBV7-2, with a weak D call TRBD1 (6 bases). V lost 2 bases to trimming and J lost 0 bases, with 10 bases between them. The CDR3 totals 15 residues. Germline V gives CDR1 SGHTA, CDR2 FQGNSA. The CDR3 coding sequence is TGTGCCAGCAGCTTATCTACAGGGATGAACACTGAAGCTTTCTTT. It codes for CASSLSTGMNTEAFF.